This TCR beta chain is from a study of shared T cell receptors in the human thymus. Using immunoSEQ multiplex PCR, the repertoire was profiled, and TCRdb retains in-frame clones only, with some absent. This repertoire shows 700,000 or so clones, 80% to 90% found once; its top ten account for approximately 0.01%. CDR1 SGDLS and CDR2 YYNGEE come from the germline V gene. Trimming removed 0 bases from V and 4 bases from J, with 26 bases in between. This CDR3 region has 19 residues. These data also featured in a second study, about human thymus T cells. That work states: Donor material was obtained from healthy Finnish infants undergoing corrective surgery for congenital heart defects. Thymus specimens were resections from corrective heart surgery. The authors found apparently biased V and J gene usage in thymic and blood repertoires.

The sequence was collected from a girl less than two years old with a congenital heart defect. The specimen was thymocytes. This chain links TRBV9 with TRBJ2-7, with D perhaps TRBD1 (5 bases). CDR3 residues: CASSVGRTSWGLGRYEQYF. In DNA form, the CDR3 reads TGTGCCAGCAGCGTAGGCAGGACAAGTTGGGGCCTAGGTCGTTACGAGCAGTACTTC.